This T cell receptor (beta chain) was sequenced during a study of T cells after posttransplantation cyclophosphamide. After removal of 2 bases from V and 3 bases from J, the junction contained 16 bases not matched to a gene. There are 18 residues in the CDR3. CDR1 SGHRS and CDR2 YFSETQ come from the germline V gene. Profiling relied on immunoSEQ multiplex PCR, and the TCRdb table lists in-frame clones only, not all of them. Among about 10,000 clones listed, 70% to 90% were seen once. A single count supports this clone. Sampled 1 year posttransplant, controls received myeloablative marrow transplants, methotrexate and a calcineurin inhibitor.

This rearrangement joins TRBV5-1 to TRBJ2-7; 8 bases align to TRBD1. The clonotype originates from a male patient aged 25-45 years who received an allogeneic stem cell transplant from an unrelated donor, was CMV-positive, and had no GVHD. Some T cells could come from the graft donor. The source was PBMCs, collected after an allogeneic stem cell transplant with a calcineurin inhibitor and methotrexate. The CDR3 protein is CASSFFKGQGSPLYEQYV. CDR3 coding DNA: TGCGCCAGCAGCTTCTTTAAAGGACAGGGATCCCCTCTCTACGAGCAGTACGTC.